These 9 T cell receptor beta chains came from one sample sequenced in a study of blood T cell repertoires in COVID-19. Profiled with immunoSEQ multiplex PCR; TCRdb holds only in-frame clones, not every one. This table holds approximately 91,000 clones, over 75% found once. Sequences were obtained from peripheral blood. Receptors originate from a man in his 70s with acute or convalescent COVID-19.

This clone was seen a single time. The V gene is TRBV30, the J gene TRBJ1-2; 7 positions agree with TRBD1. The germline CDR1 and CDR2 sequences are GTSNPN and SVGIG (reference sequence). V trimming: 3 bases; J trimming: 3 bases; junction bases outside the gene matches: 4. The CDR3 loop spans 13 amino acids. DNA for the CDR3: TGTGCCTGGAGATCCCAGGGGGACTATGGCTACACCTTC. Residues: CAWRSQGDYGYTF.

The rearrangement joins TRBV24-1 to TRBJ2-2, with TRBD1 identical over 8 bases. CDR1 and CDR2 (germline): KGHDR, SFDVKD. The CDR3 is 17 amino acids. V was pared by 4 bases and J by 1 base, with 7 bases of the junction left unmatched. CDR3 residues: CATSDPDRARNTGELFF. CDR3 nucleotide sequence: TGTGCCACCAGTGACCCGGACAGGGCCAGGAACACCGGGGAGCTGTTTTTT.

The gene calls are TRBV28 and TRBJ1-3; weak D call: TRBD1 (6 bases). V was clipped by 2 bases and J by 1 base, with 15 bases between them. CDR3 length: 17 amino acids. Germline V CDR1 and CDR2: MDHEN, SYDVKM. The CDR3, as DNA: TGTGCCAGCAGTTTAGCCCTAGGACAGCTTTCTGGAAACACCATATATTTT. This translates into CASSLALGQLSGNTIYF.

The chain is built from TRBV2 and TRBJ1-3; the D is unclear. CDR1 is SNHLY, CDR2 FYNNEI, per germline. Trimming pared 7 bases from V and 4 bases from J, leaving 14 bases between. This CDR3 contains 14 residues. The chain's CDR3 is CASITEALGNTIYF. The CDR3 DNA follows: TGTGCCAGCATCACGGAGGCCCTAGGAAACACCATATATTTT.

This clone occurred once. The chain uses TRBV28 and TRBJ1-4; D gene uncertain. Per germline, CDR1 MDHEN and CDR2 SYDVKM. Deletions cut 2 bases from V and 8 bases from J, with 12 bases between. The CDR3 consists of 14 residues. The CDR3 nucleotides are TGTGCCAGCAGTTTAAGCCTCCCTAGGGAAAAACTGTTTTTT. Amino acid sequence: CASSLSLPREKLFF.

This clone was counted only a few times. The rearrangement links TRBV10-3 to TRBJ1-2; a weak D match, TRBD1 (6 bases). Trimming left V 3 bases short and J 0 bases short, with 11 bases between. This CDR3 is 15 amino acids long. Germline V gives CDR1 ENHRY, CDR2 SYGVKD. CDR3 nucleotide sequence: TGTGCCATCAGTGACCGGGACACCGCTAACTATGGCTACACCTTC. Residues: CAISDRDTANYGYTF.

The genes are TRBV19 and TRBJ2-6; D possibly corresponds to TRBD1 (6 bases). The V gene lost 3 bases and the J gene lost 1 base, with 16 bases spanning the gap. Looked up from germline, CDR1 is LNHDA and CDR2 is SQIVND (reference sequence). The length of the CDR3 is 18 residues. DNA of the CDR3: TGTGCCAGTAGTATCGGTGGGACAAGTTTTTCTGGGGCCAACGTCCTGACTTTC. This gives the protein CASSIGGTSFSGANVLTF.

This chain links TRBV4-1 with TRBJ2-5; D is unclear. Trimming pared 2 bases from V and 7 bases from J, leaving 11 bases between. In germline, CDR1 is MGHRA, CDR2 YSYEKL. There are 13 residues in the CDR3. The CDR3 nucleotides are TGCGCCAGCAGCCAACCGGGTAGTGGGACCCAGTACTTC. Its protein product is CASSQPGSGTQYF.

This chain uses TRBV5-1 with TRBJ1-3, with D hard to call. CDR3 size: 14 residues. V gave up 4 bases and J gave up 4 bases, with 12 bases separating them. Looked up from germline, CDR1 is SGHRS and CDR2 is YFSETQ. CDR3 residues: CASSPVAGGNTIYF. The CDR3 coding sequence is TGCGCCAGCAGCCCGGTAGCGGGGGGAAACACCATATATTTT.